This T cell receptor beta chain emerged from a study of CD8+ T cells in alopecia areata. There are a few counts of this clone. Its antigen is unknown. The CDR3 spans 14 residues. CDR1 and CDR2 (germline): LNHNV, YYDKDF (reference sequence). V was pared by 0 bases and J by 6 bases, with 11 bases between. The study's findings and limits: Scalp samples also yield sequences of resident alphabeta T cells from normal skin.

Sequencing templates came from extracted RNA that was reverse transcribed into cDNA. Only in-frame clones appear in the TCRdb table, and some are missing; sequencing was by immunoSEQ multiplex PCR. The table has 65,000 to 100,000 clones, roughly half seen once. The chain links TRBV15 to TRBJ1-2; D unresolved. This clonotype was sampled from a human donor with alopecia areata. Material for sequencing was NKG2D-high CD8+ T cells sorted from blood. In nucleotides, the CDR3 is TGTGCCACCAGCAGAGATCGGGTTGGGGATGGCTACACCTTC. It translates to CATSRDRVGDGYTF.